Below are 21 T cell receptor beta chains sequenced from a single sample in a study of patients and donors after allogeneic stem cell transplantation. Using its own MiXCR run on the RT-PCR reads, TCRdb lists one record per CDR3 protein. The table records about 960,000 distinct CDR3 sequences, more than 15% of them present only once. Sequencing used blood, either unsorted or a sorted T cell fraction (not recorded which). Receptors were obtained from a human donor who was either an allogeneic HSCT recipient or a stem cell or donor lymphocyte infusion donor (not recorded which). It is not recorded whose cells these are; they may come from a transplant donor.

The table lists this clonotype with a few counts. V gene TRBV7-9 combines with J gene TRBJ2-5; D unclear. The CDR3 totals 12 residues. Trimming shortened V by 5 bases and J by 5 bases, and 9 bases separated the two germline ends. Germline V CDR1 and CDR2: SEHNR, FQNEAQ (reference sequence). The CDR3 loop reads CASSLPMETQYF. CDR3 DNA: TGTGCCAGCAGCCTACCGATGGAGACCCAGTACTTC.

This clonotype came up a few times. V and J are TRBV27 and TRBJ2-7; D possibly uses TRBD1 or TRBD2 (5 bases each). Deletions cut 1 base from V and 2 bases from J, with 15 bases between. The CDR3 covers 16 residues. Germline CDR1 is MNHEY and CDR2 is SMNVEV (reference sequence). The CDR3 here is CASSLLGGQGPYEQYF. CDR3 nucleotide sequence: TGTGCCAGCAGTTTATTGGGTGGTCAGGGACCCTACGAGCAGTACTTC.

Many counts were recorded for this clonotype. The V gene is TRBV12-3 or TRBV12-4, the J gene TRBJ2-7; 13 bases are shared with TRBD2. The CDR3 has 15 residues. V lost 6 bases to trimming and J lost 4 bases; unmatched junction nucleotides: 6. Written as DNA, the CDR3 is TGTGCCAGCAGCTACAGGACTAGCGGGAGTTACGAGCAGTACTTC. As protein: CASSYRTSGSYEQYF.

This clonotype has more than one count but fewer than ten. This rearrangement joins TRBV12-3 or TRBV12-4 to TRBJ2-1; TRBD2 matches at 11 bases. J was trimmed by 3 bases and V by 5 bases; bases with no gene match: 6. CDR3 length: 16 residues. The CDR3 region is CASSPGTSGYYNEQFF. The CDR3 coding sequence is TGTGCCAGCAGTCCCGGGACTAGCGGTTACTACAATGAGCAGTTCTTC.

The gene calls are TRBV23-1 and TRBJ2-7; D not certain. TRBV23-1 has ORF status, its function being uncertain. V lost 4 bases and J lost 7, with 11 bases in between. The CDR3 totals 12 residues. CDR3 region: CASSRPVWEQYF. The CDR3 coding sequence is TGCGCCAGCAGTCGACCAGTGTGGGAGCAGTACTTC.

The chain joins TRBV4-3 to TRBJ1-1; D is uncertain. This CDR3 is built from 13 residues. Germline V gene sequence: CDR1 LGHNA, CDR2 YSLEER. Trimming took 0 bases from V and 4 from J, leaving 6 bases between them. CDR3 nucleotides: TGCGCCAGCAGCCAAGATGGGAGCACTGAAGCTTTCTTT. It translates to CASSQDGSTEAFF.

A single count supports this clonotype. For the CDR3, the DNA is TGTGCCAGCAGTTTCACCGGGACAGGGCGGAACGAGCAGTACTTC. Protein sequence: CASSFTGTGRNEQYF. V gene TRBV5-6 combines with J gene TRBJ2-7; 9 nucleotides align to TRBD1. Germline CDR1 and CDR2: SGHDT and YYEEEE. The CDR3 extends over 15 amino acids. The J segment lost 5 bases and the V segment lost 5 bases, leaving 11 bases of the junction unmatched.

This chain uses TRBV7-2 with TRBJ2-5; unclear D gene. The CDR3 loop spans 12 amino acids. V lost 8 bases and J 5 bases, leaving 12 bases between the germline ends. From germline, CDR1 is SGHTA and CDR2 FQGNSA. The CDR3 spells CASSRPSETQYF. In DNA form, the CDR3 reads TGTGCCAGCTCCCGACCTTCGGAGACCCAGTACTTC.

This clonotype was found a few times. The chain recombines TRBV7-2 with TRBJ1-1, with D perhaps matching TRBD1 (6 bases). This CDR3 comprises 13 residues. Germline loops: CDR1 SGHTA, CDR2 FQGNSA. The V end was cut by 5 bases, the J end by 5 bases, with 12 bases between. In DNA form, the CDR3 reads TGTGCCAGCAGCGTACAGGGCCGAACTGAAGCTTTCTTT. It is translated as CASSVQGRTEAFF.

In this sample, this clonotype turned up a few times. The rearrangement uses TRBV7-2 and TRBJ1-6; D possibly corresponds to TRBD1 (5 bases). Per the germline V gene, CDR1 is SGHTA and CDR2 is FQGNSA. The CDR3 loop spans 15 amino acids. V was shortened by 4 bases and J by 7 bases, with 14 bases between the two germline ends. DNA for the CDR3: TGTGCCAGCAGCTCAACGGGACGGGGGAATTCACCCCTCCACTTT. Its protein is CASSSTGRGNSPLHF.

This clonotype was found a few times. The chain carries TRBV6-1 and TRBJ1-5; TRBD1 is a possible D gene (6 bases). The germline CDR1 and CDR2 sequences are MNHNS and SASEGT. With 5 bases removed from V and 5 bases from J, the gap between germline ends came to 22 bases. The CDR3 sequence is 17 residues long. Here the CDR3 DNA reads TGTGCCAGCAGTCATGGACAGAAATCTATGGGCTATCAGCCCCAGCATTTT. Translated: CASSHGQKSMGYQPQHF.

The gene calls are TRBV10-3 and TRBJ1-2; D is unclear. Germline loops: CDR1 ENHRY, CDR2 SYGVKD. V lost 0 bases, J lost 8 bases, and 16 bases lay in between. The CDR3 is 15 residues long. CDR3 coding DNA: TGTGCCATCAGTGAGTCGATCTACCGGGAGGCGGGCTACACCTTC. It yields the protein CAISESIYREAGYTF.

CDR3 protein: CASSPIQGTDTQYF. The CDR3 DNA sequence: TGCGCCAGCAGTCCCATACAGGGCACAGATACGCAGTATTTT. This chain uses TRBV5-1 with TRBJ2-3; D is perhaps TRBD1 (5 bases). The germline V and J ends were trimmed by 5 bases and 1 base, with 11 bases remaining between them. Germline V lookup: CDR1 SGHRS, CDR2 YFSETQ. This CDR3 region has 14 residues.

This clonotype has only a few counts. Written as DNA, the CDR3 is TGTGCCAGCAGTTCATTTCGACTAGCGGGAGTTGACAATGAGCAGTTCTTC. Protein: CASSSFRLAGVDNEQFF. The chain joins TRBV6-5 to TRBJ2-1, with TRBD2 matching 12 bases. Germline V gene lookup returns CDR1 MNHEY and CDR2 SVGAGI. This CDR3 contains 17 residues. V shed 4 bases and J 5 bases; nucleotides not matched to a gene: 9.

The table lists this clonotype with many counts. CDR3 sequence: CASSLDRTTDTQYF. The CDR3 DNA reads TGTGCCAGCAGTTTAGATCGAACCACAGATACGCAGTATTTT. This sequence joins TRBV12-3 or TRBV12-4 and TRBJ2-3, with D unresolved. The CDR3 sequence is 14 residues long. Between the trimmed V and J ends, which lost 1 base and 2 bases, there was a span of 7 bases.

This clonotype was counted a few times. The chain recombines TRBV27 with TRBJ2-7, with unresolved D. The CDR3 covers 11 residues. V shed 7 bases and J shed 6 bases, with 10 bases lying between them. CDR1 MNHEY and CDR2 SMNVEV come from the germline V gene (reference sequence). The CDR3 sequence: CASTRNGEQYF. CDR3 DNA sequence: TGTGCCAGCACCCGTAATGGCGAGCAGTACTTC.

In this sample, this clonotype turned up a few times. V and J are TRBV5-1 and TRBJ2-5; 11 positions match TRBD2. V gave up 1 base and J gave up 1 base; unmatched junction bases: 3. The CDR3 totals 16 residues. Germline V lookup: CDR1 SGHRS, CDR2 YFSETQ. The DNA of the CDR3 is TGCGCCAGCAGCTTGAGCCTAGCGGGAGGCCAAGAGACCCAGTACTTC. This gives the protein CASSLSLAGGQETQYF. Supplemented by reference TRBV5-1 and TRBJ2-5, the full variable domain reads KAGVTQTPRYLIKTRGQQVTLSCSPISGHRSVSWYQQTPGQGLQFLFEYFSETQRNKGNFPGRFSGRQFSNSRSEMNVSTLELGDSALYLCASSLSLAGGQETQYFGPGTRLLVL.

The V gene is TRBV12-3 or TRBV12-4, the J gene TRBJ1-3; the match to TRBD1 covers 7 bases. V shed 2 bases and J 3 bases; nucleotides not matched to a gene: 4. The CDR3 runs to 15 residues. The CDR3 DNA sequence: TGTGCCAGCAGTTTATTCAGGGGGAGTGGAAACACCATATATTTT. It translates to CASSLFRGSGNTIYF.

The V gene is TRBV11-1, the J gene TRBJ1-1; TRBD1 agrees at 9 bases. After removal of 5 bases from V and 1 base from J, the junction contained 5 bases not matched to a gene. CDR1 SGHAT and CDR2 FQDESV come from the germline V gene (reference sequence). This CDR3 is 15 amino acids long. The CDR3 is CASSTWTGANTEAFF. CDR3 DNA: TGTGCCAGCAGCACATGGACAGGGGCGAACACTGAAGCTTTCTTT.

This sequence joins TRBV2 and TRBJ1-5, with TRBD1 as a possible D gene (5 bases). This CDR3 comprises 15 residues. Germline V gene lookup returns CDR1 SNHLY and CDR2 FYNNEI. Trimming pared 4 bases from V and 1 base from J, leaving 11 bases between. DNA for the CDR3: TGTGCCAGCAGTGTGGGGGACTCCAGCAATCAGCCCCAGCATTTT. This translates into CASSVGDSSNQPQHF.

This clonotype turned up a few times. The V call is TRBV7-9, the J call TRBJ1-5; D unresolved. This CDR3 comprises 15 residues. Looked up from germline, CDR1 is SEHNR and CDR2 is FQNEAQ (reference sequence). Trimming took 3 bases from V and 2 from J, leaving 11 bases between them. The CDR3 region is CASSFRDEGNQPQHF. CDR3 DNA: TGTGCCAGCAGCTTTCGGGATGAGGGCAATCAGCCCCAGCATTTT.